The 30 T cell receptor beta chains given below trace back to one sample, sequenced in a study of blood T cell repertoires in COVID-19. The data were produced by immunoSEQ multiplex PCR, yet TCRdb's version contains in-frame clones alone and is incomplete. This sample has 100,000 or so clones, with 65% to 85% found just once. Sequencing was carried out using peripheral blood. These receptors were collected from a woman aged 55-70 years with acute or convalescent COVID-19.

This chain joins TRBV19 and TRBJ2-1; 10 nucleotides agree with TRBD2. V gave up 4 bases and J gave up 7 bases; unmatched junction bases: 10. This CDR3 has 16 residues. Germline loops: CDR1 LNHDA, CDR2 SQIVND (reference sequence). The CDR3 region has the DNA TGTGCCAGTAGTACCCTCAGCGGGGGGGCGGGGAATGAGCAGTTCTTC. Translated, it gives CASSTLSGGAGNEQFF.

This clone was recorded once. The chain uses TRBV23-1 and TRBJ2-7; the match to TRBD1 covers 10 bases. TRBV23-1 carries the ORF label, with uncertain function. After removal of 7 bases from V and 5 bases from J, the junction contained 11 bases not matched to a gene. The CDR3 runs to 15 residues. The CDR3 is CASTETGGAGDEQYF. CDR3 in DNA: TGCGCCAGCACAGAGACAGGGGGCGCGGGGGACGAGCAGTACTTC.

This chain connects TRBV4-2 to TRBJ2-1; D is possibly TRBD2 (5 bases). This CDR3 spans 15 amino acids. Deletions cut 4 bases from V and 2 bases from J, with 12 bases between. Germline values: CDR1 LGHNA, CDR2 YNFKEQ. The CDR3 sequence is CASSRGMGTYNEQFF. The CDR3 DNA reads as TGTGCCAGCAGCCGAGGGATGGGGACCTACAATGAGCAGTTCTTC.

The V call is TRBV5-5, the J call TRBJ2-1; 8 nucleotides match TRBD1. CDR1 SGHKS and CDR2 YYEKEE come from the germline V gene (reference sequence). V lost 3 bases to trimming and J lost 4 bases; unmatched junction nucleotides: 6. This CDR3 region has 15 residues. CDR3 amino acids: CASSSGQGTYNEQFF. CDR3 DNA sequence: TGTGCCAGCAGCTCCGGACAGGGAACTTACAATGAGCAGTTCTTC.

The chain employs TRBV5-4 and TRBJ1-1; D unclear. The CDR3 consists of 13 residues. Trimming pared 5 bases from V and 1 base from J, leaving 9 bases between. Germline V CDR1 and CDR2: SGHNT, YYREEE (reference sequence). The CDR3 bases are TGTGCCAGCAGGAACGACAAGAACACTGAAGCTTTCTTT. This translates into CASRNDKNTEAFF.

This clone was counted only a few times. The V gene is TRBV7-9, the J gene TRBJ1-4; tentatively, D is TRBD1 (6 bases). CDR1 SEHNR and CDR2 FQNEAQ come from the germline V gene (reference sequence). V was trimmed by 4 bases and J by 7 bases, leaving 13 bases between them. This CDR3 is built from 14 residues. CDR3 region: CASSSRTVGEKLFF. The CDR3 DNA reads TGTGCCAGCAGCTCTCGGACAGTTGGTGAAAAACTGTTTTTT. Drawing the rest from reference TRBV7-9 and TRBJ1-4, the complete variable domain is DTGVSQNPRHKITKRGQNVTFRCDPISEHNRLYWYRQTLGQGPEFLTYFQNEAQLEKSRLLSDRFSAERPKGSFSTLEIQRTEQGDSAMYLCASSSRTVGEKLFFGSGTQLSVL.

This chain uses TRBV7-6 with TRBJ2-1, with 7 bases lining up with TRBD1. The length of the CDR3 is 16 residues. V lost 2 bases to trimming and J lost 4 bases; unmatched junction nucleotides: 8. Germline V lookup: CDR1 SGHVS, CDR2 FNYEAQ. The CDR3 here is CASSLILGQPYNEQFF. CDR3 DNA: TGTGCCAGCAGCTTAATCTTGGGACAGCCTTACAATGAGCAGTTCTTC.

The chain recombines TRBV2 with TRBJ2-5; 9 nucleotides agree with TRBD1. CDR1 SNHLY and CDR2 FYNNEI come from the germline V gene. J lost 5 bases, V lost 6 bases, and 7 bases had no gene match. The CDR3 totals 14 residues. The CDR3 nucleotides read TGTGCCAGCAGCGTCGACAGGGGGGGGGAGACCCAGTACTTC. Its translation is CASSVDRGGETQYF.

This clone came up once. The chain has TRBV28 and TRBJ1-4; 7 nucleotides agree with TRBD1. Looked up from germline, CDR1 is MDHEN and CDR2 is SYDVKM. CDR3 length: 16 residues. Unmatched junction bases numbered 15, after V lost 6 bases and J lost 8 bases. The CDR3 reads CASSRGIPGGREKLFF. CDR3 bases: TGTGCCAGCAGCCGAGGGATCCCAGGGGGTCGGGAAAAACTGTTTTTT.

This clone was seen once. The chain joins TRBV7-7 to TRBJ2-5, with D perhaps matching TRBD2 (6 bases). V lost 2 bases and J lost 3, with 10 bases in between. CDR1 and CDR2 from the germline V gene are SSHAT and FNYEAQ (reference sequence). This CDR3 contains 14 residues. The CDR3 region is CASSLQGGEETQYF. For the CDR3, the DNA is TGTGCCAGCAGCTTACAGGGAGGTGAAGAGACCCAGTACTTC.

This sequence joins TRBV7-2 and TRBJ2-1; 12 bases agree with TRBD2. This CDR3 comprises 15 residues. Germline CDR1 reads SGHTA; CDR2 reads FQGNSA. The V and J ends lost 3 bases and 9 bases, in that order; junction bases with no gene match: 6. The CDR3 here is CASSFASGGAFEQFF. The CDR3 coding sequence is TGTGCCAGCAGCTTCGCTAGCGGGGGGGCTTTTGAGCAGTTCTTC.

V gene TRBV7-2 combines with J gene TRBJ1-2; 7 bases are shared with TRBD1. After removal of 5 bases from V and 3 bases from J, the junction contained 3 bases not matched to a gene. The V gene's germline CDR1 is SGHTA and CDR2 FQGNSA. The CDR3 spans 13 residues. For the CDR3, the DNA is TGTGCCAGCAGCCGGGACAGCCACTATGGCTACACCTTC. Amino acid sequence: CASSRDSHYGYTF.

The chain recombines TRBV6-5 with TRBJ1-2; D is uncertain. V was shortened by 8 bases and J by 8 bases, with 21 bases between the two germline ends. Germline values: CDR1 MNHEY, CDR2 SVGAGI. This CDR3 contains 14 residues. CDR3 amino acids: CASSENLVPGGYTF. The CDR3 bases are TGTGCCAGCTCTGAAAATTTGGTTCCGGGGGGCTACACCTTC.

This chain connects TRBV4-1 to TRBJ1-5; D is unclear. V was trimmed by 4 bases and J by 6 bases, leaving 10 bases between them. This CDR3 is built from 13 residues. Germline CDR1 MGHRA, CDR2 YSYEKL. CDR3 nucleotide sequence: TGCGCCAGCAGCCGAGATACAGTTCAGCCCCAGCATTTT. Translated, it gives CASSRDTVQPQHF.

The chain joins TRBV7-3 to TRBJ2-2; D perhaps matches TRBD2 (6 bases). With 5 bases removed from V and 6 bases from J, the gap between germline ends came to 13 bases. Germline V gives CDR1 SGHTA, CDR2 FQGTGA. The CDR3 has 14 amino acids. CDR3 in amino acids: CASSPTSQSGELFF. The CDR3 region has the DNA TGTGCCAGCAGCCCCACTAGCCAGTCCGGGGAGCTGTTTTTT.

The rearrangement joins TRBV10-3 to TRBJ1-2; D is ambiguous. Looked up from germline, CDR1 is ENHRY and CDR2 is SYGVKD. The V and J ends lost 6 bases and 2 bases respectively, with 10 bases between them. This CDR3 is built from 13 residues. The CDR3: CAIRRAQNYGYTF. The CDR3 bases are TGTGCCATCAGGAGGGCGCAAAACTATGGCTACACCTTC.

The chain recombines TRBV6-5 with TRBJ1-4, with D hard to call. This CDR3 is 12 amino acids long. CDR1 is MNHEY, CDR2 SVGAGI, per germline. V was shortened by 6 bases and J by 10 bases, with 12 bases between the two germline ends. CDR3 loop: CASRPRSGKLFF. DNA for the CDR3: TGTGCCAGCAGACCCAGGAGCGGAAAACTGTTTTTT.

The V call is TRBV6-4, the J call TRBJ2-1, with 7 bases aligning to TRBD2. Trimming cost V 2 bases and J 4 bases; bases outside gene matches: 5. From germline, CDR1 is MRHNA and CDR2 SNTAGT. The CDR3 runs 15 residues. Here the CDR3 reads CASSDTSDPYNEQFF. The CDR3 DNA reads as TGTGCCAGCAGTGACACTAGCGATCCTTACAATGAGCAGTTCTTC.

The chain links TRBV24-1 to TRBJ2-7, with TRBD2 matching over 7 bases. V lost 9 bases, J lost 0 bases, and 7 bases stayed unmatched. The germline CDR1 and CDR2 sequences are KGHDR and SFDVKD. The CDR3 loop spans 14 amino acids. Here the CDR3 reads CATQGGVNSYEQYF. DNA of the CDR3: TGTGCCACCCAGGGAGGGGTCAACTCCTACGAGCAGTACTTC.

The V call is TRBV2, the J call TRBJ1-6; a possible D gene is TRBD1 (5 bases). Trimming pared 6 bases from V and 5 bases from J, leaving 11 bases between. CDR1 SNHLY and CDR2 FYNNEI come from the germline V gene. This CDR3 spans 14 amino acids. The CDR3 reads CASRPGQDNSPLHF. The CDR3 DNA reads as TGTGCCAGCAGGCCAGGACAAGATAATTCACCCCTCCACTTT.

V is TRBV10-2 and J is TRBJ1-1; D unclear. V lost 6 bases to trimming and J lost 6 bases, with 17 bases between them. Germline V gene lookup returns CDR1 WSHSY and CDR2 SAAADI. The CDR3 totals 14 residues. The DNA of the CDR3 is TGCGCCAGCAGCGCCGGGAGATCTAGTTCTGAAGCTTTCTTT. Translating gives CASSAGRSSSEAFF.

This clone was picked up one time. The V call is TRBV6-5, the J call TRBJ1-1, with a weak D call TRBD1 (5 bases). V was clipped by 3 bases and J by 3 bases, with 17 bases between them. The CDR3 runs 16 residues. The germline V gene has CDR1 MNHEY and CDR2 SVGAGI. Written as DNA, the CDR3 is TGTGCCAGCAGTTATAATCCCCAAACAGGTGACACTGAAGCTTTCTTT. Its translation: CASSYNPQTGDTEAFF.

This chain joins TRBV6-2 or TRBV6-3 and TRBJ1-4; 7 nucleotides match TRBD1. CDR3 size: 15 residues. V lost 4 bases to trimming and J lost 7 bases; unmatched junction nucleotides: 9. Germline V gene sequence: CDR1 MNHEY, CDR2 SVGEGT. The CDR3 loop is CASSSTGMPSEKLFF. The CDR3 DNA reads as TGTGCCAGCAGTTCGACAGGGATGCCAAGTGAAAAACTGTTTTTT.

The V call is TRBV11-2, the J call TRBJ1-4; possible D gene TRBD1, 6 bases. V shed 1 base and J shed 7 bases, with 16 bases lying between them. The CDR3 runs 16 residues. The V gene's germline CDR1 is SGHAT and CDR2 FQNNGV. In DNA form, the CDR3 reads TGTGCCAGCAGCTTAGGGGTATATGGGGGCGCTGAAAAACTGTTTTTT. It translates to CASSLGVYGGAEKLFF. Drawing the rest from reference TRBV11-2 and TRBJ1-4, the complete variable domain is EAGVAQSPRYKIIEKRQSVAFWCNPISGHATLYWYQQILGQGPKLLIQFQNNGVVDDSQLPKDRFSAERLKGVDSTLKIQPAKLEDSAVYLCASSLGVYGGAEKLFFGSGTQLSVL.

The CDR3 reads CASSRKTGGAEQYF. The CDR3 DNA sequence: TGTGCCAGCAGCCGTAAAACAGGGGGCGCCGAGCAGTACTTC. The rearrangement links TRBV11-3 to TRBJ2-7; 9 bases line up with TRBD1. Trimming removed 5 bases from V and 6 bases from J; junction bases left unmatched: 8. Germline CDR1 reads SGHNT; CDR2 reads YENEEA. The length of the CDR3 is 14 residues.

Only one count was recorded for this clone. J is TRBJ2-1 and V is TRBV7-3, with 8 positions matching TRBD2. This CDR3 has 15 residues. V lost 1 base, J lost 4 bases, and 3 bases stayed unmatched. Germline lookup yields CDR1 SGHTA and CDR2 FQGTGA. The CDR3 loop reads CASSLSGGSYNEQFF. The CDR3, as DNA: TGTGCCAGCAGCTTAAGCGGGGGGTCTTACAATGAGCAGTTCTTC.

The CDR3 DNA reads TGTGCCAGTAGGTATAGGGGCGGATCGAACACCGGGGAGCTGTTTTTT. Translating gives CASRYRGGSNTGELFF. J is TRBJ2-2 and V is TRBV7-2, with TRBD1 as a possible D gene (5 bases). V was shortened by 9 bases and J by 0 bases, with 17 bases between the two germline ends. The CDR3 has 16 amino acids. CDR1 SGHTA and CDR2 FQGNSA come from the germline V gene.

The chain recombines TRBV11-2 with TRBJ2-1, with 9 bases fitting TRBD2. V trimming: 1 base; J trimming: 4 bases; junction bases outside the gene matches: 5. CDR3 length: 16 residues. Germline V CDR1 and CDR2: SGHAT, FQNNGV. Here the CDR3 DNA reads TGTGCCAGCAGCTTAGGGCCAGCGGGGGGATACAATGAGCAGTTCTTC. As protein: CASSLGPAGGYNEQFF. Combining the CDR3 with reference TRBV11-2 and TRBJ2-1 gives the whole variable domain EAGVAQSPRYKIIEKRQSVAFWCNPISGHATLYWYQQILGQGPKLLIQFQNNGVVDDSQLPKDRFSAERLKGVDSTLKIQPAKLEDSAVYLCASSLGPAGGYNEQFFGPGTRLTVL.

The chain carries TRBV30 and TRBJ2-3, with 11 positions matching TRBD2. The CDR3 loop spans 13 amino acids. The ends lost 4 bases at V and 4 bases at J; junction bases unmatched: 1. Germline CDR1 is GTSNPN and CDR2 is SVGIG (reference sequence). The chain's CDR3 is CAWTSGGPDTQYF. The CDR3, as DNA: TGTGCCTGGACTAGCGGGGGGCCAGATACGCAGTATTTT.

V gene TRBV4-3 combines with J gene TRBJ2-1; 10 bases are shared with TRBD2. Germline V gives CDR1 LGHNA, CDR2 YSLEER. Trimming cost V 1 base and J 15 bases; bases outside gene matches: 12. This CDR3 region has 15 residues. The CDR3 sequence is CASSQGASGGSLTFF. For the CDR3, the DNA is TGCGCCAGCAGCCAAGGGGCTAGCGGGGGCTCATTAACGTTCTTC.